One sample yielded the 6 T cell receptor beta chains listed below, sequenced in a study of CD8+CD57+ T cells in acquired aplastic anemia. TCR beta VDJ combinations and CDR3 sequences were profiled from genomic DNA. TCRdb reprocessed the reads with MiXCR, giving one entry per CDR3 protein. The data contain about 130,000 distinct CDR3 sequences, about half of them seen just once; the ten biggest clones take up around 2.3%. The sequenced material came from sorted CD4+, CD8+, or CD8+CD57+ T cells (not recorded which) from PBMCs. These receptors originate from a human donor in good health, serving as a control.

This chain connects TRBV20-1 to TRBJ2-6, with D tentatively TRBD1 (5 bases). Germline V lookup: CDR1 DFQATT, CDR2 SNEGSKA (reference sequence). V was pared by 4 bases and J by 2 bases, with 12 bases between. The CDR3 extends over 15 amino acids. The DNA for the CDR3 is TGCAGTGCTACACGCAGGGTTACTGGGGCCAACGTCCTGACTTTC. Translated, it gives CSATRRVTGANVLTF.

This clonotype showed up many times. The chain couples TRBV5-8 to TRBJ2-7, with D possibly matching TRBD1 (6 bases). Trimming took off 0 bases at V and 3 bases at J, with 13 bases between the two ends. This CDR3 is 15 amino acids long. Germline V gives CDR1 SGHTS, CDR2 YDEGEE. DNA of the CDR3: TGTGCCAGCAGCTTGGATACAGGGCTCGGCTACGAGCAGTACTTC. This gives the protein CASSLDTGLGYEQYF. The full variable domain, in which reference TRBV5-8 and TRBJ2-7 provide the parts outside the CDR3, is EAGVTQSPTHLIKTRGQQATLRCSPISGHTSVYWYQQALGLGLQFLLWYDEGEERNRGNFPPRFSGRQFPNYSSELNVNALELEDSALYLCASSLDTGLGYEQYFGPGTRLTVT.

This clonotype was detected only a few times. The chain couples TRBV2 to TRBJ1-2, with 9 bases aligning to TRBD1. The CDR3 length is 12 residues. From germline, CDR1 is SNHLY and CDR2 FYNNEI. The V segment lost 6 bases and the J segment 8 bases; nucleotides outside the gene matches: 4. This CDR3 is CASSRTGDGYTF. CDR3 coding DNA: TGTGCCAGCAGCCGGACAGGGGACGGCTACACCTTC.

There are a few counts of this clonotype. The chain uses TRBV6-2 or TRBV6-3 and TRBJ2-1; 7 bases match TRBD2. The ends lost 8 bases at V and 7 bases at J; junction bases unmatched: 11. The length of the CDR3 is 14 residues. CDR1 and CDR2 from the germline V gene are MNHEY and SVGEGT. The CDR3, as DNA: TGTGCCAGCGGTTCGGGACTACGTTTGAATGAGCAGTTCTTC. Its translation: CASGSGLRLNEQFF.

Note on this clonotype: One end of the junction does not line up with germline, which may come from a read error. The rearrangement joins TRBV7-8 to TRBJ2-7, with a possible D match to TRBD1 (5 bases). The CDR3 loop spans 14 amino acids. Germline values: CDR1 SGHVS, CDR2 FQNEAQ. The CDR3 protein is CASSLRQGPYEQCF. In DNA form, the CDR3 reads TGTGCCAGCAGCTTAAGGCAGGGTCCCTACGAGCAATGCTTC.

V and J are TRBV20-1 and TRBJ2-3; 10 nucleotides align to TRBD2. The CDR3 sequence is 15 residues long. Germline trimming cut 3 bases from V and 4 bases from J; bases unmatched to any gene: 7. The germline V gene encodes CDR1 DFQATT and CDR2 SNEGSKA (reference sequence). The CDR3 spells CSASPLAGVADTQYF. The CDR3 nucleotides read TGCAGTGCTAGCCCCCTAGCGGGAGTGGCAGATACGCAGTATTTT.